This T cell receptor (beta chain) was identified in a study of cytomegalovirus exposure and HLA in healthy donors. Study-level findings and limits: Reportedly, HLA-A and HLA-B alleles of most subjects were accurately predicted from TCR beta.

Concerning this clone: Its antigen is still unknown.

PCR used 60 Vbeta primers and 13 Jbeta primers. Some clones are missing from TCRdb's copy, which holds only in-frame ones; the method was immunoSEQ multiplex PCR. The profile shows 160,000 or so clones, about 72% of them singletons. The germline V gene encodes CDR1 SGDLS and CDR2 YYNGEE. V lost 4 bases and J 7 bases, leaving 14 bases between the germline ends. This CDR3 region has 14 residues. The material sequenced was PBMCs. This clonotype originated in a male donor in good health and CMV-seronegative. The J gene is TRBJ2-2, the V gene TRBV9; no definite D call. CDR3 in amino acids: CASSHETGGGELFF. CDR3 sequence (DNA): TGTGCCAGCAGCCATGAGACTGGCGGCGGGGAGCTGTTTTTT.